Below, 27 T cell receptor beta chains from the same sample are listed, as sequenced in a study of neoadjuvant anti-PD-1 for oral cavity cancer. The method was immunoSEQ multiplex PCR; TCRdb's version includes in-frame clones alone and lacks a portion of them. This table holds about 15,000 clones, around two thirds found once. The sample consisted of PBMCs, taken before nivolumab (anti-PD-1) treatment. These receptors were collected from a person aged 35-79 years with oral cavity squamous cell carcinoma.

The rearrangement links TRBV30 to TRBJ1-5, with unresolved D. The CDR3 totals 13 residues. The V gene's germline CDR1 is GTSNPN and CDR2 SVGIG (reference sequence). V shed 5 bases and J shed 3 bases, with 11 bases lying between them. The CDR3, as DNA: TGTGCCTGGGGGGTCGGTCTCAATCAGCCCCAGCATTTT. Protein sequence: CAWGVGLNQPQHF.

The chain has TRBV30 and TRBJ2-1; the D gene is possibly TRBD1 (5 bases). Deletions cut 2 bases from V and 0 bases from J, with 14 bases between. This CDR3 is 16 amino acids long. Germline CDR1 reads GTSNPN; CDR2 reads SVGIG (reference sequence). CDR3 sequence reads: CAWSRLGAVSYNEQFF. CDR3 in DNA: TGTGCCTGGAGTCGGTTAGGGGCGGTCTCCTACAATGAGCAGTTCTTC.

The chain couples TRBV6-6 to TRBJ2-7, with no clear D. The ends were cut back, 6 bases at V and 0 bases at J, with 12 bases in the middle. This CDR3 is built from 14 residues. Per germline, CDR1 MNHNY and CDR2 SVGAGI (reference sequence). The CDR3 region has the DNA TGTGCCAGCAGGCCCGATGCTAACTCCTACGAGCAGTACTTC. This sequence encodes CASRPDANSYEQYF.

The CDR3 is CAWGRDGRMTDTQYF. The CDR3 region has the DNA TGTGCCTGGGGTAGAGACGGGAGGATGACAGATACGCAGTATTTT. V is TRBV30 and J is TRBJ2-3; 7 bases are shared with TRBD2. With 5 bases clipped from V and 3 bases from J, the junction kept 11 bases outside the gene matches. The CDR3 contains 15 residues. Germline V gives CDR1 GTSNPN, CDR2 SVGIG (reference sequence).

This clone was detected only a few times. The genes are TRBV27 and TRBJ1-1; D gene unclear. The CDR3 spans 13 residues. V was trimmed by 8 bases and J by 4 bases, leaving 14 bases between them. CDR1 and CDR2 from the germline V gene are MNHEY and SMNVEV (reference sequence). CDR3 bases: TGTGCCAGCGTATCGGCCGCCGGCACTGAAGCTTTCTTT. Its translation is CASVSAAGTEAFF.

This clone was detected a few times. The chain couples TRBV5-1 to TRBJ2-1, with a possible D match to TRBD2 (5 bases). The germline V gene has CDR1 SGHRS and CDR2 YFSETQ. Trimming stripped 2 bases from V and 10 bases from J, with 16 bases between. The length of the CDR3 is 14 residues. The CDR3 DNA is TGCGCCAGCAGCTTCTTTCGGGATAAAGACGAGCAGTTCTTC. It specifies CASSFFRDKDEQFF.

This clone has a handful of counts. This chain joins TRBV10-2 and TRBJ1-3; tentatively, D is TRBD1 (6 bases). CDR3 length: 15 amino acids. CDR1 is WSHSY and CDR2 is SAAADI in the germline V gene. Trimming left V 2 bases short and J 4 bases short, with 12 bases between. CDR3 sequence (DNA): TGCGCCAGCAGTGAGCCACAGGGTTCGGGAAACACCATATATTTT. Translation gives CASSEPQGSGNTIYF.

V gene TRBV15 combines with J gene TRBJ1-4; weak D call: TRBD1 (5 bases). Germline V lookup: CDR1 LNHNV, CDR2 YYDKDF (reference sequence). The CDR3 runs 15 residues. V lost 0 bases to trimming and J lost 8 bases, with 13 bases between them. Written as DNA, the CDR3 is TGTGCCACCAGCAGAGAGTTTGGGGGTAGCGAAAAACTGTTTTTT. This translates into CATSREFGGSEKLFF.

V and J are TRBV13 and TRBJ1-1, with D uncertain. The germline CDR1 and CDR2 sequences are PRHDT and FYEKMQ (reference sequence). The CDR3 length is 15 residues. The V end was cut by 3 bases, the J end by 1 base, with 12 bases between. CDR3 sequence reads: CASSLNRPENTEAFF. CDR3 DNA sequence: TGTGCCAGCAGCTTGAATAGGCCCGAGAACACTGAAGCTTTCTTT.

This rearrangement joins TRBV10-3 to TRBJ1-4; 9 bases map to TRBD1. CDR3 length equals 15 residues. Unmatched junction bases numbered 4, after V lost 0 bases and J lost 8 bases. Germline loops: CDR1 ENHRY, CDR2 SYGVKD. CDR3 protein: CAISESQGAMEKLFF. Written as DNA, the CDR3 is TGTGCCATCAGTGAGTCACAGGGGGCTATGGAAAAACTGTTTTTT.

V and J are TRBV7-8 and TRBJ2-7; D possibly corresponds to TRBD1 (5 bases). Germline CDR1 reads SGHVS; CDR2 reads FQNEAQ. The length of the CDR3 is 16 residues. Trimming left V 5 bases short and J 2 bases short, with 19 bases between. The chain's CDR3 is CASSRTVTGGTYEQYF. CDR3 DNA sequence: TGTGCCAGCAGCCGAACAGTTACAGGCGGCACCTACGAGCAGTACTTC.

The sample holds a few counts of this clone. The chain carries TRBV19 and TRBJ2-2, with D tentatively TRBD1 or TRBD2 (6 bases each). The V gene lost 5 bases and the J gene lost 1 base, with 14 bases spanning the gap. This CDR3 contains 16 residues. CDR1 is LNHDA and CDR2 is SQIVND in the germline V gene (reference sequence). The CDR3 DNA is TGTGCCAGTAGTCCTGCGGGACAATTGAACACCGGGGAGCTGTTTTTT. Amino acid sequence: CASSPAGQLNTGELFF.

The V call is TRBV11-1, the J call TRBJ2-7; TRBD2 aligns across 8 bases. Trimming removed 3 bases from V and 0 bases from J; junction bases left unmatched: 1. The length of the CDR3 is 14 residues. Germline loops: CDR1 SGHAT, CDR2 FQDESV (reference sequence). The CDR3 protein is CASSFGLASYEQYF. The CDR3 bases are TGTGCCAGCAGCTTCGGACTAGCCTCCTACGAGCAGTACTTC.

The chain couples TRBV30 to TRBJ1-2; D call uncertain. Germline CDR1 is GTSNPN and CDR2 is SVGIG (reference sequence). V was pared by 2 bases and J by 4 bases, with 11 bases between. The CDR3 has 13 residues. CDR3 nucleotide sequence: TGTGCCTGGAGTTTAGGATCTTCCTATGGCTACACCTTC. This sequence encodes CAWSLGSSYGYTF.

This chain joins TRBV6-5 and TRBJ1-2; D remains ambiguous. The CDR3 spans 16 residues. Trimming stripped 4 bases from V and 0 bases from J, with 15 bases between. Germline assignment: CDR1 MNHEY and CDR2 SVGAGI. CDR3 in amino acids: CASSLNGILPNYGYTF. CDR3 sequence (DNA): TGTGCCAGCAGTTTAAACGGGATTCTTCCTAACTATGGCTACACCTTC.

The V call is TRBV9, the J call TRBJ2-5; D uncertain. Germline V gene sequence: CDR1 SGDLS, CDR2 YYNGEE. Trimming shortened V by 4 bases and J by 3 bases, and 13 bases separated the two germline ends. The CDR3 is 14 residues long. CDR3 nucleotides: TGTGCCAGCAGCCTCCCGGACCGAGAAGAGACCCAGTACTTC. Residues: CASSLPDREETQYF.

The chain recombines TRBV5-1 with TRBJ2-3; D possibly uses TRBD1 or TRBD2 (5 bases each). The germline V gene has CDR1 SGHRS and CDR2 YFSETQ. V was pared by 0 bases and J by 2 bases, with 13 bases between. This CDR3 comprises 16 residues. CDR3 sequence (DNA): TGCGCCAGCAGCTTGGAATGGGGGTCCTTCACAGATACGCAGTATTTT. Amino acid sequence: CASSLEWGSFTDTQYF.

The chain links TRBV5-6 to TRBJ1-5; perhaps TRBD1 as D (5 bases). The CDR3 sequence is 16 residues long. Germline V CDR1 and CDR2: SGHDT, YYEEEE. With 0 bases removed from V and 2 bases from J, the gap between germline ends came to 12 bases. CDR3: CASSLGGAGGNQPQHF. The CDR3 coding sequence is TGTGCCAGCAGCTTGGGAGGAGCGGGGGGCAATCAGCCCCAGCATTTT.

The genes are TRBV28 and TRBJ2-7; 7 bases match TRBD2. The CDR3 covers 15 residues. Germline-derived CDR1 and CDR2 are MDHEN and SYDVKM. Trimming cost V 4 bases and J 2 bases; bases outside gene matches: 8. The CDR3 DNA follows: TGTGCCAGCAGTTCCTCTAGCGGAGGAGCCTACGAGCAGTACTTC. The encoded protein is CASSSSSGGAYEQYF.

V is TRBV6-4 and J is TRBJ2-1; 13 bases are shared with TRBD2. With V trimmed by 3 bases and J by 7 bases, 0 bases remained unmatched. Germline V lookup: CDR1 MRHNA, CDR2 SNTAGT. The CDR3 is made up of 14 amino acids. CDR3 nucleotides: TGTGCCAGCAGTGAACTAGCGGGAGGGAATGAGCAGTTCTTC. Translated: CASSELAGGNEQFF.

The DNA of the CDR3 is TGTGCCAGCAGTGAAAATACGGCGCCGGGCTACACCTTC. It specifies CASSENTAPGYTF. The V gene is TRBV2, the J gene TRBJ1-2; D ambiguous. The germline V and J ends were trimmed by 2 bases and 8 bases, with 12 bases remaining between them. The CDR3 loop spans 13 amino acids. Germline V gene sequence: CDR1 SNHLY, CDR2 FYNNEI.

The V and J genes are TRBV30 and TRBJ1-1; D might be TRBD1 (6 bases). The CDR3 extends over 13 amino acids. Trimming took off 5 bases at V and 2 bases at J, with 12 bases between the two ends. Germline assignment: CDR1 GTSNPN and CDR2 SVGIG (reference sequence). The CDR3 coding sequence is TGTGCCTGGGAACCGACAGGTAACACTGAAGCTTTCTTT. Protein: CAWEPTGNTEAFF.

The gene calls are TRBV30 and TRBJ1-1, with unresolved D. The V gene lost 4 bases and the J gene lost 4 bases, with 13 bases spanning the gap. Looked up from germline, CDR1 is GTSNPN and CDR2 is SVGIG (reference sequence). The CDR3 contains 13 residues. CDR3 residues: CAWTLDYTTEAFF. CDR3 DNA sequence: TGTGCCTGGACCCTTGATTACACCACTGAAGCTTTCTTT. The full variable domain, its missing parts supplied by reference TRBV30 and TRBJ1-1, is SQTIHQWPATLVQPVGSPLSLECTVEGTSNPNLYWYRQAAGRGLQLLFYSVGIGQISSEVPQNLSASRPQDRQFILSSKKLLLSDSGFYLCAWTLDYTTEAFFGQGTRLTVV.

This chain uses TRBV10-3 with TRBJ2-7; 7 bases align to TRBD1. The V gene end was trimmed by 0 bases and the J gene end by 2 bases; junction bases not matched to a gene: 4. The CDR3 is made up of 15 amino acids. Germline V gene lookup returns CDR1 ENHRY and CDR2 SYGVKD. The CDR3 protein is CAISESPGQTYEQYF. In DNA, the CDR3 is TGTGCCATCAGTGAGTCCCCGGGACAGACCTACGAGCAGTACTTC.

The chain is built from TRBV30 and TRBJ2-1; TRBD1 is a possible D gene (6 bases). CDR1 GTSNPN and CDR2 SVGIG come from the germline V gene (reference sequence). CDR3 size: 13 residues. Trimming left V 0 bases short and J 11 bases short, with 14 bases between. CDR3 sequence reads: CAWSVISRDKQFF. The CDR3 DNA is TGTGCCTGGAGTGTAATTTCTAGGGACAAGCAGTTCTTC.

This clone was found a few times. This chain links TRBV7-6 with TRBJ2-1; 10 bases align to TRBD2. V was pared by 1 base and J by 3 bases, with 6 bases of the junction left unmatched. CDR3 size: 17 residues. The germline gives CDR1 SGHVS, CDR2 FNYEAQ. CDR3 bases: TGTGCCAGCAGCTTAGAATCAGCGGGAGGGCTCTACAATGAGCAGTTCTTC. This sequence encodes CASSLESAGGLYNEQFF.

This CDR3 is CAWSKGPGQEDTQYF. CDR3 nucleotides: TGTGCCTGGAGTAAGGGGCCAGGGCAGGAAGATACGCAGTATTTT. J is TRBJ2-3 and V is TRBV30, with D perhaps matching TRBD1 (5 bases). Germline V gene lookup returns CDR1 GTSNPN and CDR2 SVGIG (reference sequence). This CDR3 has 15 amino acids. Trimming shortened V by 2 bases and J by 5 bases, and 17 bases separated the two germline ends.